One T cell receptor beta chain is described in this entry. Its antigen is not identified. The sample is drawn from a study of beta chain features in type 1 diabetes. Study-level points and caveats: Shortening of TCRB CDR3s, moderate but significant, appeared in all four CD4+ subsets of Type 1 diabetes patients. Among type 1 diabetes patients, VDJ junctions had fewer insertions and more deletions.

Expressed TCRB transcripts were sequenced because the entire RNA isolate underwent reverse transcription. Data came from immunoSEQ multiplex PCR; TCRdb stores just in-frame clones and leaves some out. The sample has under 90,000 clones; roughly 31% are singletons. Markers CD45RO/CCR7/CD25/CD127/CD95/CD27 served to sort CD4+ naive, central memory, regulatory and stem cell-like memory cells. Purity exceeding 95% was reached by all sorted populations. Trimming took 2 bases from V and 0 from J; bases not matched to a gene: 7. The CDR3 is made up of 17 amino acids. The germline gives CDR1 LGHNA, CDR2 YSLEER.

Sequenced: stem cell memory CD4+ T cells from blood. The chain has TRBV4-3 and TRBJ2-5; TRBD1 matches 9 bases. The TCR was taken from a young woman in good health. CDR3: CASSQRVGTGYQETQYF. CDR3 sequence (DNA): TGCGCCAGCAGCCAAAGGGTGGGGACAGGGTACCAAGAGACCCAGTACTTC.